The present entry profiles one TCR beta chain with its context. The antigen this receptor binds is unknown. No base-level quality is on record; no much larger clone is a single base apart. The sample's time point label is to be understood as: baseline before first vaccination. Vaccinee samples were obtained from the UK trials COV001 and COV002, which included a single-blind randomized controlled phase 2/3 trial of AZD1222 (ChAdOx1 nCoV-19) in healthy adults. Trial participant PBMC samples were collected at day 0 and day 28 after the second dose for TCRbeta chain sequencing. The data belong to a study of T cell responses to AZD1222 COVID-19 vaccine (dated by TCRdb to the early 2020s). About the full investigation: AZD1222 recipients with second doses at about 4 weeks or about 12 weeks were pooled, because spike-specific TCR depth and breadth did not differ between schedules. A total of more than 230 trial participants underwent TCR sequencing, of whom some 210 received two doses of AZD1222 and 26 received two doses of the MenACWY control vaccine. Enrollment into the trials was organized by age into subgroups of 18-55, 56-69 and 70-plus years, and those subgroups contained roughly 150, 30 and 60 TCR-sequenced participants, respectively. Paper-wide results and their limitations: Participants were mostly white British, with more females than males. The authors suggested clonal diversity may have been underestimated. Conclusions about previously exposed vaccinees were limited because only six or seven AZD1222 recipients were SARS-CoV-2 seropositive at baseline. The 56-69-year group was small, and its depth increase did not reach significance, likely because of low power. After two AZD1222 doses, both the breadth and the depth of spike-specific TCRs were significantly higher than at day 0 and than in MenACWY recipients. Because no samples from the day 14 peak response were available, repertoires could be characterized only after the peak T cell response. The whole spike protein was spanned by vaccine-associated CD4 TCRs, and dominant responses were seen in regions 160-218 and 743-854. Epitopes outside the regions mutated in the B.1.351 and B.1.1.7 variants were reportedly recognized by nearly half of the unique spike-specific TCRs.

The CDR3 regions of human TCRbeta chains were subjected to immunosequencing. As for the original processing: TCRs in the repertoires were matched against a reference library of SARS-CoV-2-specific TCRs that had been generated with the MIRA antigen-specificity platform. Breadth was defined as the fraction of unique TCRs that were SARS-CoV-2-associated. Depth was defined as the fraction of total T cells that were SARS-CoV-2-associated. Each spike-specific TCR was assigned to its reactive spike region and to a CD4 or CD8 class using the MIRA data. Log10-transformed breadth and depth values were compared by one-way ANOVA with Sidak's multiple comparisons tests. TCRdb mirrors the immuneACCESS table, restricted to in-frame sequences. Some clones are absent from its copies; in checked studies, under half trace to an unresolved V gene, and the reason for the others is unknown. D and trimming come from the DNA, and the V and J calls and clone size come from that table. Across this sample there are 100,000 to 150,000 clones, with 85% to 90% seen only once. The ten most abundant clones make up 9.5% to 15% of the sample.

Trimming takes 1 base from V and 4 bases from J, and the germline ends sit 10 bases apart. CDR1 and CDR2 were assigned from the germline V gene as SGHDN and FVKESK. Its CDR3 holds 14 amino acids, cysteine through phenylalanine. Only the CDR3 portion is preserved as DNA: 42 bases, with reading frame beginning at the first base. The material sequenced was peripheral blood, taken on day 0 of AZD1222 vaccination. The source of this sequence is an adult in good health. Recombination linked TRBV14 to TRBJ1-2, with no D gene named confidently. The bases read TGTGCCAGCAGCCAAGGAGGTCCGAGCTATGGCTACACCTTC. The translation is CASSQGGPSYGYTF. With all but the CDR3 taken from the reference TRBV14 and TRBJ1-2 genes, the full variable domain is: EAGVTQFPSHSVIEKGQTVTLRCDPISGHDNLYWYRRVMGKEIKFLLHFVKESKQDESGMPNNRFLAERTGGTYSTLKVQPAELEDSGVYFCASSQGGPSYGYTFGSGTRLTVV.